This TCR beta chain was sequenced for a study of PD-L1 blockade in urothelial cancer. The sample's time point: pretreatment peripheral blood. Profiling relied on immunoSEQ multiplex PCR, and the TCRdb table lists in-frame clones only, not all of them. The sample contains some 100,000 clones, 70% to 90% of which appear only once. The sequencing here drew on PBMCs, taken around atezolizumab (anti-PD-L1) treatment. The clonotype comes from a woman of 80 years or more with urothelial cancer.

CDR3 nucleotides: TGTGCCAGCAGTTTACGAACTAGCGGGTTTTACGAGCAGTACTTC. It yields the protein CASSLRTSGFYEQYF. This chain joins TRBV27 and TRBJ2-7; TRBD2 matches 9 bases. In germline, CDR1 is MNHEY, CDR2 SMNVEV (reference sequence). The CDR3 spans 15 residues. The junction had 6 bases not matched to a gene; V was cut back by 2 bases and J by 4 bases.